The clone carrying this TCR beta chain was detected a few times. The target antigen is unknown. This entry is derived from a study of blood T cells in healthy people across ages. Regarding the study as a whole: Long-lived donors carried more naive CD4+ cells and greater diversity than aged donors. In older individuals, TCR beta diversity per million T cells was lower, falling roughly linearly with age.

Germline V CDR1 and CDR2: DFQATT, SNEGSKA (reference sequence). This CDR3 has 14 residues. Trimming took off 6 bases at V and 7 bases at J, with 22 bases between the two ends. Roughly 10 milliliters of peripheral blood were drawn from each donor. Through a sample-barcoded 5' primer and a J-beta primer mix, a second PCR was run for roughly 6 to 12 cycles. Each TCR beta cDNA got a 12-nucleotide random molecular identifier. TCRdb re-derived calls from the 5' RACE reads in MiXCR, one entry per CDR3 protein. The repertoire holds 1.4 million to 1.5 million distinct CDR3 sequences, with roughly 40% as singletons.

This receptor was obtained from a woman younger than 30 in good health. The material sequenced was blood. This chain uses TRBV20-1 with TRBJ2-7; TRBD1 might be the D (5 bases). The CDR3 coding sequence is TGCAGTGCCTCTAGACAGACAGTTAACAATGAGCAGTACTTC. This codes for CSASRQTVNNEQYF.